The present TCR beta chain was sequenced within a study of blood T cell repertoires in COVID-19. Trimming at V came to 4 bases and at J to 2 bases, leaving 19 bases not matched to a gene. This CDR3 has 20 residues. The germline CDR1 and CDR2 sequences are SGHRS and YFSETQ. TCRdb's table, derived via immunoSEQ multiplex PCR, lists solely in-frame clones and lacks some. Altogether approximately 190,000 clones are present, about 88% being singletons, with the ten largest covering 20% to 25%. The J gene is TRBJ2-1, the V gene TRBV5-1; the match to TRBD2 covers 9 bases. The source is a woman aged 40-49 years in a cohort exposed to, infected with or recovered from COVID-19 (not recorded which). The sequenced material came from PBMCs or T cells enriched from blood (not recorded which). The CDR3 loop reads CASSLSWELAGEGAYNEQFF. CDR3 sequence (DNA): TGCGCCAGCAGCCTTTCCTGGGAACTAGCGGGCGAGGGGGCCTACAATGAGCAGTTCTTC.